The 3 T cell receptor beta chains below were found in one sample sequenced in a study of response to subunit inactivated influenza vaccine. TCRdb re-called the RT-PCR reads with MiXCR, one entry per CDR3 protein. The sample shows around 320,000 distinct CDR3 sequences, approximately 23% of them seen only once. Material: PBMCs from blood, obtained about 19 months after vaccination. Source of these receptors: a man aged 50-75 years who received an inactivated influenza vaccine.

The CDR3 loop is CASSRARQGGNSPLHF. CDR3 in DNA: TGCGCCAGCAGCCGTGCCCGACAGGGCGGTAATTCACCCCTCCACTTT. V gene TRBV4-1 combines with J gene TRBJ1-6, with 7 positions matching TRBD1. J was trimmed by 6 bases and V by 4 bases; bases with no gene match: 9. The germline V gene has CDR1 MGHRA and CDR2 YSYEKL. The CDR3 totals 16 residues.

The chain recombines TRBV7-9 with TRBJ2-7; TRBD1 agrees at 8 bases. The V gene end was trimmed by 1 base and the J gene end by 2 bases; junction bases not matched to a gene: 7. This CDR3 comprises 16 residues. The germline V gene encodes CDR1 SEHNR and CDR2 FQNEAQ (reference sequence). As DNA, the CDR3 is TGTGCCAGCAGCTTAGTGGGGGGACAGGTTACCTACGAGCAGTACTTC. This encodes CASSLVGGQVTYEQYF.

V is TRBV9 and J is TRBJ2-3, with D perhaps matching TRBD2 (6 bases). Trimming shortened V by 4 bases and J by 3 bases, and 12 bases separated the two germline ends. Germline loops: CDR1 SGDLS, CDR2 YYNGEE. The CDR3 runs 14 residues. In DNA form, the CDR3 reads TGTGCCAGCAGCCTCGACGGGAGTACAGATACGCAGTATTTT. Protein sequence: CASSLDGSTDTQYF. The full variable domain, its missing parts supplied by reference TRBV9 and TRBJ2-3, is DSGVTQTPKHLITATGQRVTLRCSPRSGDLSVYWYQQSLDQGLQFLIQYYNGEERAKGNILERFSAQQFPDLHSELNLSSLELGDSALYFCASSLDGSTDTQYFGPGTRLTVL.